This record covers a single T cell receptor beta chain. An end of the junction differs from the germline gene, which may be a read error. This sample was included in a study of CD8+CD57+ T cells in acquired aplastic anemia. Overall study context: Mean read depth for CD4+ cells from healthy donors was about 9.9 million.

CDR3 and TCR beta VDJ profiling relied on a genomic DNA template. TCRdb used MiXCR to reprocess the reads, holding one entry per CDR3 protein. The sample has about 220,000 distinct CDR3 sequences; roughly 35% are singletons. Germline loops: CDR1 DFQATT, CDR2 SNEGSKA (reference sequence). The CDR3 loop spans 13 amino acids. The sequence was obtained from a human donor in good health, serving as a control. The rearrangement links TRBV20-1 to TRBJ1-5, with TRBD1 identical over 8 bases. What was sequenced was sorted CD4+, CD8+, or CD8+CD57+ T cells (not recorded which) from PBMCs. CDR3 nucleotides: TGCAGTGCTAGGGACAGGGAGGGTCAGCCCCAGCATTTC. Its protein is CSARDREGQPQHF.